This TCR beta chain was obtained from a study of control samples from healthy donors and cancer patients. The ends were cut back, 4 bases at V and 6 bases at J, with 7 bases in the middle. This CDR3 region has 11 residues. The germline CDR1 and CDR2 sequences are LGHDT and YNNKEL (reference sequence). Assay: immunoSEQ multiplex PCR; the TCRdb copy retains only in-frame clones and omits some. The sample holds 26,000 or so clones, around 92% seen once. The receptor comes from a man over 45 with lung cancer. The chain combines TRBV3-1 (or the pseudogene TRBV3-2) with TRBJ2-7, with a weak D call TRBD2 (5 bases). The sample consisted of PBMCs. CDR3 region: CASSLRGEQYF. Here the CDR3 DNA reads TGTGCCAGCAGCCTTCGGGGCGAGCAGTACTTC.